Shown below are 15 T cell receptor beta chains from a single sample sequenced in a study of post-analysis software for immune sequencing data. cDNA libraries for TCR beta contained unique molecular identifiers. TCRdb independently ran MiXCR on the PCR reads; one entry per CDR3 protein. Among approximately 730,000 distinct CDR3 sequences listed, roughly 29% were seen once. Antigens for these TCRs are unknown. Study findings and constraints: When patients were compared with controls, roughly five TRBV segments were more frequent, TRBV5-6, TRBV5-1 and TRBV20-1 among them.

Sequenced material: blood. Every receptor here comes from a girl between 5 and 17 years old with multiple sclerosis.

The chain employs TRBV20-1 and TRBJ1-2; TRBD1 agrees at 7 bases. This CDR3 region has 16 residues. V lost 0 bases and J lost 3; bases outside the gene matches: 10. CDR1 is DFQATT, CDR2 SNEGSKA, per germline (reference sequence). The CDR3: CSARDFMTGRDYGYTF. In DNA form, the CDR3 reads TGCAGTGCTAGAGATTTTATGACAGGGAGGGACTATGGCTACACCTTC.

The gene calls are TRBV6-2 or TRBV6-3 and TRBJ2-4, with 8 positions matching TRBD1. Near its end, the DNA agrees better with TRBJ2-7, so the J call may be wrong. This CDR3 has 14 amino acids. The germline gives CDR1 MNHEY, CDR2 SVGEGT. The CDR3 here is CASSSLPGGSEQYF. In nucleotides, the CDR3 is TGTGCCAGCAGTTCCCTGCCAGGGGGCAGCGAGCAGTACTTC.

The chain recombines TRBV10-2 with TRBJ1-1; tentative D call: TRBD1 (6 bases). CDR3 length: 15 residues. The V and J ends lost 2 bases and 4 bases respectively, with 14 bases between them. CDR1 is WSHSY and CDR2 is SAAADI in the germline V gene. In DNA, the CDR3 is TGCGCCAGCAGTGAGGTAGGGGGAGTTGGCACTGAAGCTTTCTTT. Residues: CASSEVGGVGTEAFF.

V is TRBV20-1 and J is TRBJ2-1, with TRBD2 matching 10 bases. The germline gives CDR1 DFQATT, CDR2 SNEGSKA (reference sequence). The length of the CDR3 is 16 residues. V shed 1 base and J 3 bases; nucleotides not matched to a gene: 6. The CDR3 DNA reads TGCAGTGCTAGAGTGGCTAGCGGGAGTAACTACAATGAGCAGTTCTTC. Its protein product is CSARVASGSNYNEQFF.

This clonotype was detected a few times. The genes are TRBV5-1 and TRBJ1-2; possibly TRBD1 for D (6 bases). Germline loops: CDR1 SGHRS, CDR2 YFSETQ. CDR3 size: 16 residues. V shed 4 bases and J shed 3 bases, with 19 bases lying between them. CDR3 DNA sequence: TGCGCCAGCAGCATTTCAGAGGACAGTTCTGACTATGGCTACACCTTC. Protein sequence: CASSISEDSSDYGYTF.

Details on this clonotype: Compared with germline, one end of the junction differs, possibly owing to a read error. This chain connects TRBV6-2 or TRBV6-3 to TRBJ2-3, with D perhaps given as TRBD1 or TRBD2 (5 bases each). Per the germline V gene, CDR1 is MNHEY and CDR2 is SVGEGT. The CDR3 length is 15 residues. CDR3 in DNA: TGTGCCAGCAGTTTACCGGGACGAAGGGAAGATATGCAGTATTTT. Translating it yields CASSLPGRREDMQYF.

This chain uses TRBV27 with TRBJ2-7; D unresolved. Trimming pared 8 bases from V and 1 base from J, leaving 21 bases between. CDR3 size: 16 residues. The germline gives CDR1 MNHEY, CDR2 SMNVEV (reference sequence). This CDR3 reads CASRDNWNTFSYEQYF. CDR3 coding DNA: TGTGCCAGCCGTGACAATTGGAACACCTTTTCCTACGAGCAGTACTTC.

The rearrangement joins TRBV6-5 to TRBJ2-5; D could derive from TRBD1 or TRBD2 (5 bases each). The CDR3 loop spans 15 amino acids. Germline-derived CDR1 and CDR2 are MNHEY and SVGAGI. V was trimmed by 0 bases and J by 5 bases, leaving 13 bases between them. CDR3 loop: CASSYSWGFRETQYF. CDR3 coding DNA: TGTGCCAGCAGTTACTCGTGGGGGTTTCGGGAGACCCAGTACTTC.

Only a few counts were recorded for this clonotype. This chain uses TRBV2 with TRBJ2-7; maybe TRBD1 (5 bases). Trimming shortened V by 0 bases and J by 7 bases, and 16 bases separated the two germline ends. Germline V gene sequence: CDR1 SNHLY, CDR2 FYNNEI. The CDR3 runs to 15 residues. The CDR3 DNA reads TGTGCCAGCAGTGAAGCACAGGTGGGGATGGGGGAGCAGTACTTC. This codes for CASSEAQVGMGEQYF.

The rearrangement joins TRBV20-1 to TRBJ2-7; possible D gene TRBD1, 6 bases. V lost 3 bases and J 4 bases, leaving 16 bases between the germline ends. The CDR3 contains 14 residues. The germline V gene encodes CDR1 DFQATT and CDR2 SNEGSKA (reference sequence). CDR3 amino acids: CSARDSTGEYEQYF. The CDR3 nucleotides are TGCAGTGCTAGGGACAGCACCGGGGAATACGAGCAGTACTTC.

This clonotype appeared many times. The chain joins TRBV4-3 to TRBJ2-5, with TRBD1 matching over 7 bases. Per the germline V gene, CDR1 is LGHNA and CDR2 is YSLEER. The CDR3 is 15 amino acids. The V gene end was trimmed by 0 bases and the J gene end by 5 bases; junction bases not matched to a gene: 6. Here the CDR3 reads CASSQDGVRGETQYF. The CDR3, as DNA: TGCGCCAGCAGCCAAGATGGCGTCAGGGGGGAGACCCAGTACTTC.

This clonotype was seen a handful of times. V usage is TRBV12-3 or TRBV12-4 and J usage is TRBJ2-5; no clear D. CDR3 length: 12 amino acids. V shed 6 bases and J shed 11 bases, with 16 bases lying between them. The CDR3 DNA reads as TGTGCCAGCAGACTACAGTACAATGAGCAGTACTTC. It is translated as CASRLQYNEQYF.

This clonotype appeared a few times. The chain has TRBV7-2 and TRBJ1-5, with 10 positions matching TRBD1. Unmatched junction bases numbered 8, after V lost 5 bases and J lost 7 bases. Germline assignment: CDR1 SGHTA and CDR2 FQGNSA. The CDR3 covers 15 residues. CDR3 loop: CASSHPGTGDQPQHF. The DNA of the CDR3 is TGTGCCAGCAGCCATCCAGGGACAGGGGACCAGCCCCAGCATTTT.

The chain combines TRBV6-6 with TRBJ2-1; perhaps D is TRBD1 or TRBD2 (6 bases each). CDR3 length: 15 amino acids. Germline CDR1 is MNHNY and CDR2 is SVGAGI (reference sequence). Trimming pared 0 bases from V and 4 bases from J, leaving 10 bases between. CDR3 region: CASSYSGAGYNEQFF. CDR3 nucleotide sequence: TGTGCCAGCAGTTACTCGGGGGCGGGGTACAATGAGCAGTTCTTC.

This clonotype has ten or more counts. The chain joins TRBV29-1 to TRBJ2-3, with 8 bases that match TRBD2. The CDR3 spans 16 residues. CDR1 and CDR2 (germline): SQVTM, ANQGSEA. J was trimmed by 4 bases and V by 5 bases; bases with no gene match: 14. The CDR3 bases are TGCAGCGTTCAAGGCAGGACGGGAGGGCCTCCAGATACGCAGTATTTT. This translates into CSVQGRTGGPPDTQYF.